This T cell receptor beta chain was captured in a study of blood T cell repertoires in COVID-19. TCRdb's copy holds only in-frame clones and misses some; the assay was immunoSEQ multiplex PCR. Of about 93,000 clones in the sample, just under 80% were seen once. The CDR3 loop spans 16 amino acids. The V gene lost 6 bases and the J gene lost 2 bases, with 19 bases spanning the gap. Germline lookup yields CDR1 MDHEN and CDR2 SYDVKM. The receptor was derived from a human donor in a cohort sampled during active COVID-19. V is TRBV28 and J is TRBJ2-5, with a weak D call TRBD2 (6 bases). Sequenced: peripheral blood. CDR3 sequence reads: CASSTKRTNFQETQYF. CDR3 sequence (DNA): TGTGCCAGCAGCACGAAAAGGACTAACTTTCAAGAGACCCAGTACTTC.